The 20 T cell receptor beta chains listed next were all sequenced from one sample in a study of cytomegalovirus exposure and HLA in healthy donors. A multiplex PCR was run with 60 Vbeta primers and 13 Jbeta primers. Generated by immunoSEQ multiplex PCR, the TCRdb table keeps only in-frame clones and is missing some. This sample yields some 150,000 clones, of which 75% to 90% are seen a single time; roughly 4.5% belongs to the top ten. Specimen: PBMCs. These receptors were collected from a woman aged 45-59 years in good health and CMV-seropositive.

The chain couples TRBV28 to TRBJ1-2; the D is unclear. CDR1 is MDHEN, CDR2 SYDVKM, per germline. The CDR3 extends over 12 amino acids. Trimming took off 1 base at V and 5 bases at J, with 5 bases between the two ends. CDR3 sequence reads: CASSLSRYGYTF. The CDR3, as DNA: TGTGCCAGCAGTTTATCTCGGTATGGCTACACCTTC.

The chain combines TRBV18 with TRBJ2-5; possibly TRBD1 for D (5 bases). The germline V and J ends were trimmed by 3 bases and 7 bases, with 15 bases remaining between them. There are 14 residues in the CDR3. Germline V gives CDR1 KGHSH, CDR2 LQKENI. The CDR3 DNA reads TGTGCCAGCTCACCTACAGGACCCTCAGGGACCCAGTACTTC. This codes for CASSPTGPSGTQYF.

The DNA of the CDR3 is TGTGCCAGCCAACGGGTAGCGGTGGCTTCACCCCTCCACTTT. Translated: CASQRVAVASPLHF. The chain is built from TRBV19 and TRBJ1-6; D is ambiguous. The length of the CDR3 is 14 residues. Trimming pared 9 bases from V and 9 bases from J, leaving 18 bases between. Germline V gives CDR1 LNHDA, CDR2 SQIVND (reference sequence).

Only a few counts were recorded for this clone. This chain uses TRBV7-2 with TRBJ1-6, with 7 bases lining up with TRBD1. The CDR3 runs to 14 residues. CDR1 and CDR2 from the germline V gene are SGHTA and FQGNSA. Germline trimming cut 3 bases from V and 8 bases from J; bases unmatched to any gene: 4. The DNA of the CDR3 is TGTGCCAGCAGCTTCTACAGGGGAGATTCACCCCTCCACTTT. Translation: CASSFYRGDSPLHF.

The DNA of the CDR3 is TGTGCCAGTAGTACAGGGACAATGAACACTGAAGCTTTCTTT. It encodes CASSTGTMNTEAFF. This rearrangement joins TRBV19 to TRBJ1-1; the D gene is possibly TRBD1 (6 bases). The germline CDR1 and CDR2 sequences are LNHDA and SQIVND (reference sequence). The CDR3 runs to 14 residues. V shed 4 bases and J shed 0 bases, with 9 bases lying between them.

This chain joins TRBV5-1 and TRBJ1-1; a weak D match, TRBD1 (5 bases). The CDR3 loop spans 14 amino acids. V gave up 4 bases and J gave up 4 bases, with 14 bases separating them. Germline loops: CDR1 SGHRS, CDR2 YFSETQ. The CDR3 bases are TGCGCCAGCAGCGGCGGGGGTGGCGGCACTGAAGCTTTCTTT. This gives the protein CASSGGGGGTEAFF.

The chain employs TRBV28 and TRBJ2-7; TRBD2 matches at 9 bases. The V and J ends lost 6 bases and 6 bases, in that order; junction bases with no gene match: 9. The germline V gene has CDR1 MDHEN and CDR2 SYDVKM. CDR3 size: 14 residues. The CDR3 spells CASRVAGDRGEQYF. CDR3 DNA: TGTGCCAGCAGGGTAGCGGGAGACCGAGGCGAGCAGTACTTC.

V usage is TRBV18 and J usage is TRBJ2-3; D is unclear. This CDR3 region has 13 residues. Germline V gene data show CDR1 as KGHSH and CDR2 as LQKENI. V was shortened by 6 bases and J by 0 bases, with 7 bases between the two germline ends. The CDR3 reads CASSKTSTDTQYF. Written as DNA, the CDR3 is TGTGCCAGCTCGAAAACTAGCACAGATACGCAGTATTTT.

This chain links TRBV29-1 with TRBJ2-1, with 7 bases that match TRBD2. Trimming removed 6 bases from V and 3 bases from J; junction bases left unmatched: 5. This CDR3 has 13 amino acids. In germline, CDR1 is SQVTM, CDR2 ANQGSEA. The CDR3 sequence: CSVSTSVYNEQFF. In nucleotides, the CDR3 is TGCAGCGTATCCACTAGCGTCTACAATGAGCAGTTCTTC.

V and J are TRBV5-8 and TRBJ1-5; 7 nucleotides match TRBD1. This CDR3 is built from 15 residues. Trimming cost V 4 bases and J 7 bases; bases outside gene matches: 11. Germline assignment: CDR1 SGHTS and CDR2 YDEGEE. DNA of the CDR3: TGTGCCAGCAGCCCCCCCACAGGGGCGAGGCAGCCCCAGCATTTT. It codes for CASSPPTGARQPQHF. The variable domain in full, completed from reference TRBV5-8 and TRBJ1-5, reads EAGVTQSPTHLIKTRGQQATLRCSPISGHTSVYWYQQALGLGLQFLLWYDEGEERNRGNFPPRFSGRQFPNYSSELNVNALELEDSALYLCASSPPTGARQPQHFGDGTRLSIL.

The rearrangement uses TRBV19 and TRBJ1-5, with 10 bases that match TRBD1. Germline V gene data show CDR1 as LNHDA and CDR2 as SQIVND (reference sequence). V gave up 6 bases and J gave up 7 bases; unmatched junction bases: 6. CDR3 length: 14 residues. In DNA, the CDR3 is TGTGCCAGTAGCGGGACAGGGGTTGGGCAGCCCCAGCATTTT. It encodes CASSGTGVGQPQHF.

The J gene is TRBJ1-2, the V gene TRBV6-5; 10 positions agree with TRBD1. The CDR3 contains 15 residues. CDR1 and CDR2 (germline): MNHEY, SVGAGI. V shed 2 bases and J 5 bases; nucleotides not matched to a gene: 5. CDR3 bases: TGTGCCAGCAGTTACAGGGGGACAGGGGATTATGGCTACACCTTC. Protein: CASSYRGTGDYGYTF.

This chain links TRBV28 with TRBJ2-2; D remains ambiguous. V lost 7 bases, J lost 6 bases, and 9 bases lay in between. Germline V gene sequence: CDR1 MDHEN, CDR2 SYDVKM. The CDR3 loop spans 12 amino acids. CDR3 in DNA: TGTGCCAGCATCCAGGTACCCGGGGAGCTGTTTTTT. This codes for CASIQVPGELFF.

The gene calls are TRBV5-4 and TRBJ1-2, with a tentative D call TRBD1 (5 bases). CDR3 length equals 15 residues. V dropped 0 bases and J dropped 0 bases, with 9 bases sitting between them. Germline V gene lookup returns CDR1 SGHNT and CDR2 YYREEE (reference sequence). As DNA, the CDR3 is TGTGCCAGCAGCTTGGGTCCAGGGACTAACTATGGCTACACCTTC. Translated, it gives CASSLGPGTNYGYTF.

The chain employs TRBV29-1 and TRBJ2-1; 7 bases are shared with TRBD2. Germline CDR1 is SQVTM and CDR2 is ANQGSEA. V was clipped by 7 bases and J by 2 bases; unmatched bases: 8. The CDR3 sequence is 14 residues long. As DNA, the CDR3 is TGCAGCGCCAGGTCTCGGGGGGCCTACAATGAGCAGTTCTTC. Encoded protein: CSARSRGAYNEQFF.

The chain has TRBV9 and TRBJ2-1, with 11 bases identical to TRBD2. The CDR3 contains 16 residues. Per the germline V gene, CDR1 is SGDLS and CDR2 is YYNGEE. V was pared by 4 bases and J by 8 bases, with 11 bases of the junction left unmatched. For the CDR3, the DNA is TGTGCCAGCAGCCCCTACGGTAGCGGGGGGGCCGATGAGCAGTTCTTC. This sequence encodes CASSPYGSGGADEQFF.

For the CDR3, the DNA is TGTGCCTGGAGTGTCAGGGGGCTTCCGAATACGCAGTATTTT. Translated: CAWSVRGLPNTQYF. V gene TRBV30 combines with J gene TRBJ2-3, with 8 bases that match TRBD1. This CDR3 region has 14 residues. V was pared by 0 bases and J by 7 bases, with 6 bases of the junction left unmatched. The V gene's germline CDR1 is GTSNPN and CDR2 SVGIG (reference sequence). Full variable domain (outside the CDR3, taken from reference TRBV30 and TRBJ2-3): SQTIHQWPATLVQPVGSPLSLECTVEGTSNPNLYWYRQAAGRGLQLLFYSVGIGQISSEVPQNLSASRPQDRQFILSSKKLLLSDSGFYLCAWSVRGLPNTQYFGPGTRLTVL.

Worth noting for this clone: Other DNA sequences in the same sample also yield this CDR3. The chain employs TRBV28 and TRBJ1-5, with 9 bases identical to TRBD1. CDR1 MDHEN and CDR2 SYDVKM come from the germline V gene. This CDR3 is built from 15 residues. Losses at the gene ends were 7 bases for V and 3 bases for J; bases not matched to a gene: 7. The CDR3, as DNA: TGTGCCAGCATCCCGGGGGACAGGGCCAATCAGCCCCAGCATTTT. Its translation: CASIPGDRANQPQHF. Filled out from reference TRBV28 and TRBJ1-5, the complete variable domain reads DVKVTQSSRYLVKRTGEKVFLECVQDMDHENMFWYRQDPGLGLRLIYFSYDVKMKEKGDIPEGYSVSREKKERFSLILESASTNQTSMYLCASIPGDRANQPQHFGDGTRLSIL.

The chain combines TRBV6-1 with TRBJ1-1; D unresolved. Germline V gives CDR1 MNHNS, CDR2 SASEGT. The CDR3 runs to 12 residues. Trimming shortened V by 1 base and J by 10 bases, and 10 bases separated the two germline ends. The DNA for the CDR3 is TGTGCCAGCAGTGAAGGGACTATTAGAGCTTTCTTT. Amino acid sequence: CASSEGTIRAFF.

This sequence joins TRBV7-2 and TRBJ2-3; TRBD2 matches 7 bases. Germline V gene lookup returns CDR1 SGHTA and CDR2 FQGNSA. With 3 bases clipped from V and 5 bases from J, the junction kept 8 bases outside the gene matches. CDR3 length: 15 residues. The CDR3 DNA reads TGTGCCAGCAGCTTCAGGGCGGGAGTGAAAGATACGCAGTATTTT. Translating it yields CASSFRAGVKDTQYF.